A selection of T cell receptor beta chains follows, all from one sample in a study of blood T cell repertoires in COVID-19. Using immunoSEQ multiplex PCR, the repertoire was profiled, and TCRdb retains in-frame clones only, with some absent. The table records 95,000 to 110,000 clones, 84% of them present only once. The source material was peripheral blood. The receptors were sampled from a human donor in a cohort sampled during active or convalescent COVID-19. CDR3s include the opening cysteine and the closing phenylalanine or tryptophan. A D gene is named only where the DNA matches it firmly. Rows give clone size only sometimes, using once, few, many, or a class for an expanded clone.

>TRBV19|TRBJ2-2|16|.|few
TGTGCCAGTAGTTCAGGGAACTTTACGAACACCGGGGAGCTGTTTTTT
CASSSGNFTNTGELFF
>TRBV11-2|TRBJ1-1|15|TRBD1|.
TGTGCCAGCAGCCCACCGGGACAGGGGAGGGCTGAAGCTTTCTTT
CASSPPGQGRAEAFF
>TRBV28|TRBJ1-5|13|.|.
TGTGCCAGCAGTTTTAGTAGGAGTCAGCCCCAGCATTTT
CASSFSRSQPQHF
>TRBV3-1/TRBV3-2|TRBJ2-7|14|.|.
TGTGCCAGCAGCCAAGATACTAGTCCCTACGAGCAGTACTTC
CASSQDTSPYEQYF
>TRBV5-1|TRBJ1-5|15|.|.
TGCGCCAGCAGCTTGGAGGGGTCCCGCAATCAGCCCCAGCATTTT
CASSLEGSRNQPQHF
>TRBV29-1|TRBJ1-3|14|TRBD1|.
TGCAGCGTCGGCCGGGACAGGGATGGAAACACCATATATTTT
CSVGRDRDGNTIYF
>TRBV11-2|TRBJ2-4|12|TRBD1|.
TGTGCCAGCAGCTTTACAGGGGCAATTCAGTACTTC
CASSFTGAIQYF
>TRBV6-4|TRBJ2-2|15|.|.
TGTGCCAGCAGTGACCAGGGATTTGGAACCGGGGAGCTGTTTTTT
CASSDQGFGTGELFF
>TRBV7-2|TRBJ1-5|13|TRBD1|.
TGTGCCAGCAGCTTAACAGGGGATCAGCCCCAGCATTTT
CASSLTGDQPQHF
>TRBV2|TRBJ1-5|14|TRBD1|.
TGTGCCGGGGGGACAGGGGGGATAGATCAGCCCCAGCATTTT
CAGGTGGIDQPQHF
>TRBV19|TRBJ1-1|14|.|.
TGTGCCAGTATTCCAGGGTGGGTGGACACTGAAGCTTTCTTT
CASIPGWVDTEAFF
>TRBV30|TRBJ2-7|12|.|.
TGTGCCTGGAGTATGACAGTCTACGAGCAGTACTTC
CAWSMTVYEQYF
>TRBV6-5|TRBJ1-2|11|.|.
TGTGCCAGCGGAGGAAGGTGGGGCTACACCTTC
CASGGRWGYTF
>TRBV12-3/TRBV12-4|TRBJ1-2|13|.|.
TGTGCCAGCAGTTTTGGGGCCTCGGGCGGCTACACCTTC
CASSFGASGGYTF
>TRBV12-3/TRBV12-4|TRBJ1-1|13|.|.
TGTGCCAGCAGTTTAGGCTCGGACACTGAAGCTTTCTTT
CASSLGSDTEAFF
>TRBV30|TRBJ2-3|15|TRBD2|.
TGTGCCTGGAGGAGAAGCGGGGGGGGCACAGATACGCAGTATTTT
CAWRRSGGGTDTQYF
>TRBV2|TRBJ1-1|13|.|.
TGTGCCAGCATCGTAGGGGGAGGGACTGAAGCTTTCTTT
CASIVGGGTEAFF
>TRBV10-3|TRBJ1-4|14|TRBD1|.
TGTGCCATCAGTGAAGGGACAGGGGTGGAAAAACTGTTTTTT
CAISEGTGVEKLFF
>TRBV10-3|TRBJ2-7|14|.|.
TGTGCCATCAGTGACCCGGACAGAAACTACGAGCAGTACTTC
CAISDPDRNYEQYF
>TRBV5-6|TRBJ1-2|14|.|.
TGTGCCAGCAGCTTGAGGGCAGCGGGCTATGGCTACACCTTC
CASSLRAAGYGYTF
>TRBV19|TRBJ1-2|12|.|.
TGTGCCACAAAAACAGGATTCTATGGCTACACCTTC
CATKTGFYGYTF
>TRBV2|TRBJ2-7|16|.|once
TGTGCCAGCAGGCGGGGGGAGGGACAGCGACCTTTGGAGCAGTACTTC
CASRRGEGQRPLEQYF
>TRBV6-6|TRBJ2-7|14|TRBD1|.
TGTGCCAGCAGCCAAGGACAGGGTTACTACGAGCAGTACTTC
CASSQGQGYYEQYF
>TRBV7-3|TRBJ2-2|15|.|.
TGTGCCAGCAGTTTACAGGGAGGAAACACCGGGGAGCTGTTTTTT
CASSLQGGNTGELFF
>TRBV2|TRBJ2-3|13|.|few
TGTGCCAGCAGGGACTTCCGCACAGATACGCAGTATTTT
CASRDFRTDTQYF
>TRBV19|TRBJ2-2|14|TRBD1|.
TGTGCCAGTAGTATCCCGGACAGGTCCGGGGAGCTGTTTTTT
CASSIPDRSGELFF